This TCR beta chain was sequenced during a study of blood T cell repertoires in COVID-19. Sequencing used immunoSEQ multiplex PCR; TCRdb keeps in-frame clones, though not all of them. Of approximately 210,000 clones listed, around 80% are singletons. The CDR3 spans 15 residues. V was shortened by 3 bases and J by 6 bases, with 13 bases between the two germline ends. Germline V gene sequence: CDR1 SGDLS, CDR2 YYNGEE. The J gene is TRBJ1-6, the V gene TRBV9, with D perhaps matching TRBD1 (6 bases). Sequencing used PBMCs or T cells enriched from blood (not recorded which). The receptor was isolated from a man younger than 40 with acute COVID-19. CDR3 sequence: CASSADGQFNSPLHF. The CDR3 DNA reads as TGTGCCAGCAGCGCCGACGGACAGTTTAATTCACCCCTCCACTTT.